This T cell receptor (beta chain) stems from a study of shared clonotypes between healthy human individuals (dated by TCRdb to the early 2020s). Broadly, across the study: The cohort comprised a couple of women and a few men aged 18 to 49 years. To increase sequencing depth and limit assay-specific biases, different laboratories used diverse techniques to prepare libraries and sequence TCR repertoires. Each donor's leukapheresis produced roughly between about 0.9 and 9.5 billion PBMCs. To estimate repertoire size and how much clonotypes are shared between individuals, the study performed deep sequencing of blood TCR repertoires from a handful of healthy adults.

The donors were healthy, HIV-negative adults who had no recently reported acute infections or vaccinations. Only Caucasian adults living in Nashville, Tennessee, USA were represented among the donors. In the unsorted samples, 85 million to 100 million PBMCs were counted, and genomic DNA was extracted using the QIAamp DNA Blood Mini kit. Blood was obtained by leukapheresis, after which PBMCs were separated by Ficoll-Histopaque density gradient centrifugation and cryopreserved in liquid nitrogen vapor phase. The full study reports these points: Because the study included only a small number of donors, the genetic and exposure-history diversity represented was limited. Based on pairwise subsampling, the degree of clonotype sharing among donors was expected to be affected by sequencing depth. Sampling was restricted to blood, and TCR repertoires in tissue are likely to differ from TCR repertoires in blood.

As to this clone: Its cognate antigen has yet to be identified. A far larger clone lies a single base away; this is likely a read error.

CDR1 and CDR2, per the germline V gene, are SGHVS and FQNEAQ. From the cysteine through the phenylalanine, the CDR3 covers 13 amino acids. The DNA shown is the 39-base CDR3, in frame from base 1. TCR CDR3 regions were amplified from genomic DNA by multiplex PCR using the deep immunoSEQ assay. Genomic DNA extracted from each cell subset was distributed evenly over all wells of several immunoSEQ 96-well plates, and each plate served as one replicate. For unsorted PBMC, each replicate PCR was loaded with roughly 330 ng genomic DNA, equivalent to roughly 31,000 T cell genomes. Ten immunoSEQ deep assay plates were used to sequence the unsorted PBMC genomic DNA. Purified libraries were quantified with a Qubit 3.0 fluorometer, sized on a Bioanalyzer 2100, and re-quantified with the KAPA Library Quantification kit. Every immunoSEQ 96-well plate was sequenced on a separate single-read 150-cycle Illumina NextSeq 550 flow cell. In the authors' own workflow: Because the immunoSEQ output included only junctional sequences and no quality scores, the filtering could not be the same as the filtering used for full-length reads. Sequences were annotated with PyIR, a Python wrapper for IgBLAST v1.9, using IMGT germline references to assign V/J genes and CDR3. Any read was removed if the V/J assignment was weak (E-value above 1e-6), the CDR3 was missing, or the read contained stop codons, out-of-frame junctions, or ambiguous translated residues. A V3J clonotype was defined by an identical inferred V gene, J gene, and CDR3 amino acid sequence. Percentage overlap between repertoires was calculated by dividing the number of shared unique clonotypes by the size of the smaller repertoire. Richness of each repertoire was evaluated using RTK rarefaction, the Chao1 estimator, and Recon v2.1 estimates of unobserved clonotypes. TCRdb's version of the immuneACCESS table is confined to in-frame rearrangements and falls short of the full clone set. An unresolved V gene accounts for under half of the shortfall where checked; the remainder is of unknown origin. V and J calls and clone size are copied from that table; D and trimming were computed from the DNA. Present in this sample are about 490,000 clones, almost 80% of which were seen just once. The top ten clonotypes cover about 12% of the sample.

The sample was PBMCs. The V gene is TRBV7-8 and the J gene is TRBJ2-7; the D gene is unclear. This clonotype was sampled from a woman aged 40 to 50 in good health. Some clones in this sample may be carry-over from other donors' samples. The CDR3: CANSYLGKYEQYF. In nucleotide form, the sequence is TGTGCCAACAGCTACTTGGGTAAATACGAGCAGTACTTC.